A single sample is the source of the 24 T cell receptor beta chains below, sequenced in a study of cytomegalovirus exposure and HLA in healthy donors. The PCR employed 60 Vbeta primers together with 13 Jbeta primers. Libraries were prepared by immunoSEQ multiplex PCR; TCRdb keeps only in-frame clonotypes and omits some of them. Here the sample spans under 200,000 clones, roughly 82% being singletons. Sequencing was carried out using PBMCs. The receptors shown here come from a man between 45 and 60 years old in good health and CMV-seropositive.

This clone was recorded only once. The rearrangement joins TRBV18 to TRBJ2-5; D gene ambiguous. Germline CDR1 and CDR2: KGHSH and LQKENI. The CDR3 runs 13 residues. Deletions cut 2 bases from V and 2 bases from J, with 6 bases between. CDR3 in DNA: TGTGCCAGCTCACCAGCGTTACAAGAGACCCAGTACTTC. Protein: CASSPALQETQYF.

V gene TRBV19 combines with J gene TRBJ1-1; weak D call: TRBD1 (5 bases). There are 12 residues in the CDR3. The germline CDR1 and CDR2 sequences are LNHDA and SQIVND (reference sequence). V was shortened by 9 bases and J by 1 base, with 9 bases between the two germline ends. This CDR3 reads CASRTGNTEAFF. The CDR3 nucleotides read TGTGCCAGCCGAACAGGGAACACTGAAGCTTTCTTT.

This clone showed up just once. This chain uses TRBV6-5 with TRBJ1-1; D is possibly TRBD1 (5 bases). Trimming cost V 1 base and J 3 bases, with 9 bases left between them. Per germline, CDR1 MNHEY and CDR2 SVGAGI. The CDR3 sequence is 14 residues long. CDR3 in amino acids: CASSYWGGDTEAFF. The CDR3 DNA follows: TGTGCCAGCAGTTACTGGGGGGGGGACACTGAAGCTTTCTTT.

The J gene is TRBJ2-1, the V gene TRBV28, with D maybe TRBD1 (6 bases). CDR1 and CDR2 (germline): MDHEN, SYDVKM. With 6 bases removed from V and 3 bases from J, the gap between germline ends came to 12 bases. The CDR3 totals 14 residues. CDR3 DNA sequence: TGTGCCAGCAGCCCCGGACAGATCTACAATGAGCAGTTCTTC. This encodes CASSPGQIYNEQFF.

V is TRBV6-6 and J is TRBJ1-6; 8 bases fit TRBD1. V shed 6 bases, J shed 10 bases, and the junction held 5 bases outside the gene matches. Germline-derived CDR1 and CDR2 are MNHNY and SVGAGI (reference sequence). This CDR3 contains 13 residues. CDR3 DNA sequence: TGTGCCAGCAGATGGACAGGGAACTCACCCCTCCACTTT. Protein: CASRWTGNSPLHF.

The chain combines TRBV4-3 with TRBJ1-5, with 9 positions matching TRBD1. Trimming cost V 0 bases and J 4 bases; bases outside gene matches: 7. The germline CDR1 and CDR2 sequences are LGHNA and YSLEER. The CDR3 sequence is 17 residues long. CDR3 protein: CASSQEIVTGGNQPQHF. CDR3 coding DNA: TGCGCCAGCAGCCAAGAGATAGTGACAGGGGGAAATCAGCCCCAGCATTTT.

As for this clone: The same CDR3 is also encoded by other DNA sequences in this sample. The chain carries TRBV19 and TRBJ2-7; tentatively, D is TRBD1 (6 bases). Germline V gene lookup returns CDR1 LNHDA and CDR2 SQIVND (reference sequence). The CDR3 loop spans 14 amino acids. V was pared by 2 bases and J by 2 bases, with 10 bases between. Written as DNA, the CDR3 is TGTGCCAGTAGTATAAACAGGGAAGCCTACGAGCAGTACTTC. It is translated as CASSINREAYEQYF.

This chain links TRBV5-1 with TRBJ2-7; 8 bases agree with TRBD1. Germline CDR1 reads SGHRS; CDR2 reads YFSETQ. The CDR3 sequence is 16 residues long. V trimming: 0 bases; J trimming: 1 base; junction bases outside the gene matches: 6. The CDR3 DNA sequence: TGCGCCAGCAGCTTGGAAGCTGGGACAGGATCCTACGAGCAGTACTTC. Translating gives CASSLEAGTGSYEQYF.

The CDR3 DNA reads TGTGCCAGCTCACCCGGGACAGGCCAAGGCGATGAGCAGTTCTTC. Translation: CASSPGTGQGDEQFF. This sequence joins TRBV18 and TRBJ2-1; TRBD1 aligns across 8 bases. Germline trimming cut 3 bases from V and 8 bases from J; bases unmatched to any gene: 9. The CDR3 spans 15 residues. CDR1 and CDR2 from the germline V gene are KGHSH and LQKENI.

This clone has only one observation. The chain combines TRBV27 with TRBJ2-7; D is possibly TRBD1 (5 bases). CDR3 size: 13 residues. Germline V lookup: CDR1 MNHEY, CDR2 SMNVEV (reference sequence). V lost 5 bases to trimming and J lost 2 bases, with 10 bases between them. CDR3 residues: CASSHRQTYEQYF. The CDR3 DNA sequence: TGTGCCAGCAGTCACAGACAGACCTACGAGCAGTACTTC.

This chain joins TRBV11-2 and TRBJ2-5; possible D gene TRBD2, 8 bases. The CDR3 is 14 residues long. V was trimmed by 4 bases and J by 7 bases, leaving 16 bases between them. Germline V gene sequence: CDR1 SGHAT, CDR2 FQNNGV. CDR3 residues: CASSCSGAGGTQYF. CDR3 nucleotides: TGTGCCAGCAGCTGTAGCGGGGCAGGGGGGACCCAGTACTTC.

This clone appeared a few times. The chain joins TRBV11-2 to TRBJ1-3; TRBD1 matches at 9 bases. Germline V CDR1 and CDR2: SGHAT, FQNNGV. The V gene end was trimmed by 1 base and the J gene end by 2 bases; junction bases not matched to a gene: 6. The CDR3 has 17 residues. CDR3 nucleotide sequence: TGTGCCAGCAGCTTAGTGGGGACAGGGCTTACTGGAAACACCATATATTTT. It is translated as CASSLVGTGLTGNTIYF.

The chain is built from TRBV6-5 and TRBJ2-7; D is possibly TRBD2 (6 bases). V lost 6 bases, J lost 0 bases, and 12 bases lay in between. This CDR3 is built from 14 residues. Germline assignment: CDR1 MNHEY and CDR2 SVGAGI. In DNA form, the CDR3 reads TGTGCCAGCAGCCCTCGGACTATCTCCTACGAGCAGTACTTC. It codes for CASSPRTISYEQYF.

The J gene is TRBJ1-4, the V gene TRBV6-1, with TRBD1 as a possible D gene (6 bases). Germline values: CDR1 MNHNS, CDR2 SASEGT. V lost 8 bases and J lost 0, with 10 bases in between. The CDR3 runs 14 residues. CDR3 DNA sequence: TGTGCCAGCGAACAGGGTGCAACTAATGAAAAACTGTTTTTT. Translating it yields CASEQGATNEKLFF.

CDR3 amino acids: CAISERGSSYNEQFF. CDR3 bases: TGTGCCATCAGTGAGCGTGGGAGCTCCTACAATGAGCAGTTCTTC. V gene TRBV10-3 combines with J gene TRBJ2-1; possible D gene TRBD2, 5 bases. The length of the CDR3 is 15 residues. The germline V gene has CDR1 ENHRY and CDR2 SYGVKD. The ends were cut back, 2 bases at V and 0 bases at J, with 8 bases in the middle.

The gene calls are TRBV28 and TRBJ2-7, with D possibly being TRBD1 (5 bases). V lost 6 bases and J lost 6, with 12 bases in between. Germline assignment: CDR1 MDHEN and CDR2 SYDVKM. This CDR3 contains 12 residues. In DNA, the CDR3 is TGTGCCAGCAGCTATAGGGGTGCCGAGCAGTACTTC. This translates into CASSYRGAEQYF.

The V gene is TRBV28, the J gene TRBJ1-4, with TRBD1 as a possible D gene (5 bases). Germline V gene lookup returns CDR1 MDHEN and CDR2 SYDVKM. This CDR3 has 14 residues. Trimming took off 10 bases at V and 4 bases at J, with 16 bases between the two ends. CDR3 region: CATLRQGGNEKLFF. Written as DNA, the CDR3 is TGTGCCACCCTCAGGCAGGGTGGTAATGAAAAACTGTTTTTT.

V usage is TRBV11-2 and J usage is TRBJ1-4; D is unclear. The ends were cut back, 5 bases at V and 0 bases at J, with 10 bases in the middle. This CDR3 comprises 15 residues. Looked up from germline, CDR1 is SGHAT and CDR2 is FQNNGV. The DNA of the CDR3 is TGTGCCAGCAGCCCCGGGAGTCCAACTAATGAAAAACTGTTTTTT. Translating gives CASSPGSPTNEKLFF.

The gene calls are TRBV6-5 and TRBJ1-1, with D unresolved. V gave up 0 bases and J gave up 4 bases, with 6 bases separating them. The CDR3 spans 13 residues. CDR1 MNHEY and CDR2 SVGAGI come from the germline V gene. The CDR3 coding sequence is TGTGCCAGCAGTTACTCTGTCCGCACTGAAGCTTTCTTT. Translation: CASSYSVRTEAFF.

The chain links TRBV30 to TRBJ2-5; 9 bases align to TRBD1. V was pared by 4 bases and J by 7 bases, with 10 bases of the junction left unmatched. Per the germline V gene, CDR1 is GTSNPN and CDR2 is SVGIG (reference sequence). The CDR3 has 14 residues. The CDR3 DNA is TGTGCCTGGAACCCCGTCCCGGGACAGGGGACCCAGTACTTC. Translating it yields CAWNPVPGQGTQYF.

The chain is built from TRBV6-5 and TRBJ2-5; maybe TRBD2 (5 bases). Gene TRBJ2-7 matches the end of the DNA better, so the J call may be wrong. Germline values: CDR1 MNHEY, CDR2 SVGAGI. The CDR3 totals 13 residues. The DNA of the CDR3 is TGTGCCAGCAGTTACGGAGGCACATACGAGCAGTACTTC. Protein product: CASSYGGTYEQYF.

The chain combines TRBV4-3 with TRBJ2-2, with 12 bases aligning to TRBD1. CDR1 and CDR2 from the germline V gene are LGHNA and YSLEER. V was pared by 0 bases and J by 3 bases, with 5 bases of the junction left unmatched. The CDR3 has 18 residues. As DNA, the CDR3 is TGCGCCAGCAGCCAAGATTCGGGACAGGGGGCGGACACCGGGGAGCTGTTTTTT. This gives the protein CASSQDSGQGADTGELFF.

The rearrangement joins TRBV4-2 to TRBJ1-2; D might be TRBD1 (6 bases). V was shortened by 4 bases and J by 8 bases, with 11 bases between the two germline ends. CDR3 size: 12 residues. The V gene's germline CDR1 is LGHNA and CDR2 YNFKEQ. CDR3 DNA sequence: TGTGCCAGCAGCCCAGGGGACACCGGCTACACCTTC. Translated, it gives CASSPGDTGYTF.

V usage is TRBV7-2 and J usage is TRBJ2-1; TRBD1 matches 8 bases. The CDR3 is 15 residues long. The J segment lost 8 bases and the V segment lost 4 bases, leaving 10 bases of the junction unmatched. The V gene's germline CDR1 is SGHTA and CDR2 FQGNSA. CDR3 in amino acids: CASSSRQGPTYEQFF. The CDR3, as DNA: TGTGCCAGCAGCTCCCGACAGGGGCCTACCTATGAGCAGTTCTTC.